This entry concerns a single T cell receptor beta chain. One end of the junction fails to match germline, which may point to a read error. This sample is part of a study of blood T cell repertoires in COVID-19. At the level of the study: In each case, the material was cDNA or gDNA derived from T cells, B-cell-depleted T cells, or PBMCs.

This CDR3 region has 11 residues. Looked up from germline, CDR1 is DFQATT and CDR2 is SNEGSKA (reference sequence). Per the authors' pipeline: For nucleated cells, counts were estimated from reference gene primer amplification. Method: immunoSEQ multiplex PCR; TCRdb's copy keeps in-frame clones and lacks some. D and trimming come from the DNA, and the V and J calls and clone size come from that table. The sample has roughly 19,000 clones; around nine tenths are singletons. Sequenced input: peripheral blood. This sequence joins TRBV20-1 and TRBJ2-1; 10 bases agree with TRBD2. The TCR comes from a human donor in a cohort sampled during active COVID-19. The CDR3: CSANTAGGVVF. CDR3 nucleotides: TGCAGTGCTAACACAGCGGGGGGGGTTGTCTTC.